The subject of this entry is one TCR beta chain. This entry belongs to a study of blood T cell repertoires in COVID-19. Across the study: Samples representing acute and convalescent COVID-19 were sourced from the United States, Italy and Spain.

This CDR3 spans 13 amino acids. The V end lost 9 bases, the J end lost 0 bases, and 11 bases lay between the germline ends. The germline V gene has CDR1 SEHNR and CDR2 FQNEAQ (reference sequence). Adults between roughly 18 and 89 years of age took part from 20 to 25 US areas. Cohort allocation depended upon clinical history that participants reported. TCRdb's copy holds only in-frame clones and misses some; the assay was immunoSEQ multiplex PCR. The sample includes over 250,000 clones, under 95% seen only once; the top ten take 2.6%. This clonotype was obtained from a man aged 60 to 69 who had recovered from COVID-19. The rearrangement links TRBV7-9 to TRBJ1-1; tentative D call: TRBD1 (5 bases). Sequencing input: PBMCs or T cells enriched from blood (not recorded which). CDR3 amino acids: CASRQGLNTEAFF. The CDR3 DNA sequence: TGTGCCAGTCGGCAGGGTCTGAACACTGAAGCTTTCTTT.